This passage covers 26 T cell receptor beta chains from one sample sequenced in a study of T cell responses to AZD1222 COVID-19 vaccine. Sequencing was performed with immunoSEQ multiplex PCR; in TCRdb, only in-frame clones are kept and a portion is missing. The sample has approximately 100,000 clones; 80% to 90% are singletons. The material sequenced was peripheral blood, taken on day 0 of AZD1222 vaccination. These receptors were obtained from an adult in good health.

The chain combines TRBV4-1 with TRBJ1-2; 9 nucleotides agree with TRBD1. Germline CDR1 MGHRA, CDR2 YSYEKL. The CDR3 is made up of 18 amino acids. J gave up 4 bases and V 2 bases, and 14 bases lay outside the gene matches. The CDR3 loop reads CASSQPTAGTGRSYGYTF. The CDR3 DNA reads TGCGCCAGCAGCCAACCAACCGCCGGGACAGGGAGGAGCTATGGCTACACCTTC.

This clone has a handful of counts. V is TRBV5-1 and J is TRBJ2-5; 8 bases align to TRBD2. Germline trimming cut 1 base from V and 3 bases from J; bases unmatched to any gene: 2. Germline V gene lookup returns CDR1 SGHRS and CDR2 YFSETQ. The CDR3 runs 14 residues. The CDR3 DNA is TGCGCCAGCAGCTTGCAACTAGCGGAAGAGACCCAGTACTTC. This sequence encodes CASSLQLAEETQYF.

The chain's CDR3 is CAWTRAGGYEQYF. The CDR3 DNA follows: TGTGCCTGGACGCGGGCAGGGGGCTACGAGCAGTACTTC. The chain recombines TRBV30 with TRBJ2-7; 7 bases agree with TRBD1. Germline-derived CDR1 and CDR2 are GTSNPN and SVGIG (reference sequence). CDR3 length: 13 residues. J gave up 3 bases and V 4 bases, and 6 bases lay outside the gene matches.

V usage is TRBV6-5 and J usage is TRBJ1-1; TRBD1 matches at 8 bases. Per the germline V gene, CDR1 is MNHEY and CDR2 is SVGAGI. Trimming removed 5 bases from V and 5 bases from J; junction bases left unmatched: 7. This CDR3 has 14 residues. CDR3 loop: CASSQGAGGTEAFF. The CDR3, as DNA: TGTGCCAGCAGTCAGGGGGCAGGGGGGACTGAAGCTTTCTTT.

This clone was recorded once. The rearrangement joins TRBV28 to TRBJ2-1; 7 bases align to TRBD1. This CDR3 has 15 residues. Germline-derived CDR1 and CDR2 are MDHEN and SYDVKM. The V segment lost 4 bases and the J segment 9 bases; nucleotides outside the gene matches: 12. The CDR3: CASSSAGKTGTEQFF. Written as DNA, the CDR3 is TGTGCCAGCAGTTCTGCCGGTAAGACAGGGACTGAGCAGTTCTTC.

The chain recombines TRBV12-3 or TRBV12-4 with TRBJ1-6, with a weak D call TRBD1 (5 bases). This CDR3 comprises 13 residues. V was clipped by 6 bases and J by 5 bases, with 8 bases between them. The CDR3 reads CASRPQDNSPLHF. DNA of the CDR3: TGTGCCAGCAGACCACAGGATAATTCACCCCTCCACTTT.

This chain links TRBV6-2 or TRBV6-3 with TRBJ2-7; D tentatively fits TRBD1 or TRBD2 (7 bases each). CDR3 length: 14 amino acids. CDR1 and CDR2 (germline): MNHEY, SVGEGT. The germline V and J ends were trimmed by 3 bases and 4 bases, with 13 bases remaining between them. CDR3: CASSYRQGGYEQYF. DNA for the CDR3: TGTGCCAGCAGTTATCGTCAGGGGGGGTACGAGCAGTACTTC.

This chain connects TRBV7-9 to TRBJ1-1; 12 nucleotides match TRBD1. J was trimmed by 3 bases and V by 6 bases; bases with no gene match: 8. This CDR3 contains 16 residues. Germline CDR1 is SEHNR and CDR2 is FQNEAQ (reference sequence). CDR3 bases: TGTGCCAGCAGTTCATCGGGACAGGGGGCTCACACTGAAGCTTTCTTT. This codes for CASSSSGQGAHTEAFF.

This rearrangement joins TRBV3-1 (or the pseudogene TRBV3-2) to TRBJ2-7, with TRBD2 identical over 7 bases. CDR3 length: 15 residues. V shed 3 bases and J 0 bases; nucleotides not matched to a gene: 5. From germline, CDR1 is LGHDT and CDR2 YNNKEL (reference sequence). CDR3 loop: CASSHRTRPSYEQYF. In DNA form, the CDR3 reads TGTGCCAGCAGCCACAGGACTAGGCCCTCCTACGAGCAGTACTTC.

V and J are TRBV28 and TRBJ1-5, with 8 bases aligning to TRBD1. This CDR3 region has 16 residues. V was pared by 2 bases and J by 2 bases, with 5 bases of the junction left unmatched. Germline V CDR1 and CDR2: MDHEN, SYDVKM. CDR3 protein: CASSLVRGPRNQPQHF. The CDR3 nucleotides read TGTGCCAGCAGTTTAGTCAGGGGGCCGCGCAATCAGCCCCAGCATTTT.

V gene TRBV7-2 combines with J gene TRBJ1-1, with TRBD1 identical over 7 bases. Germline assignment: CDR1 SGHTA and CDR2 FQGNSA. CDR3 length: 13 amino acids. J lost 13 bases, V lost 6 bases, and 14 bases had no gene match. The CDR3 DNA sequence: TGTGCCAGCAGTTTATACACAGGGGCGACGGGTTTCTTT. This gives the protein CASSLYTGATGFF.

The rearrangement links TRBV11-2 to TRBJ1-3, with 7 bases aligning to TRBD1. Trimming cost V 7 bases and J 2 bases; bases outside gene matches: 8. This CDR3 has 15 amino acids. Per germline, CDR1 SGHAT and CDR2 FQNNGV. CDR3 region: CASTRTGTAGNTIYF. In DNA form, the CDR3 reads TGTGCCAGCACCCGGACGGGGACAGCTGGAAACACCATATATTTT.

As for this clone: Within the sample, other DNA sequences also encode this same CDR3. J is TRBJ1-1 and V is TRBV28; D remains unclear. Per germline, CDR1 MDHEN and CDR2 SYDVKM. The CDR3 spans 14 residues. The ends were cut back, 3 bases at V and 1 base at J, with 9 bases in the middle. CDR3: CASSLAAPNTEAFF. As DNA, the CDR3 is TGTGCCAGCAGTTTGGCGGCCCCGAACACTGAAGCTTTCTTT. Full variable domain (rest looked up from reference TRBV28 and TRBJ1-1): DVKVTQSSRYLVKRTGEKVFLECVQDMDHENMFWYRQDPGLGLRLIYFSYDVKMKEKGDIPEGYSVSREKKERFSLILESASTNQTSMYLCASSLAAPNTEAFFGQGTRLTVV.

This chain uses TRBV12-5 with TRBJ2-5; 9 bases are shared with TRBD1. Germline V gene data show CDR1 as LGHNT and CDR2 as FRNRAP. V lost 7 bases and J lost 4; bases outside the gene matches: 10. The CDR3 spans 15 residues. The CDR3 region is CASAQDRGGGETQYF. The CDR3 DNA follows: TGTGCTAGTGCTCAGGACAGGGGCGGGGGAGAGACCCAGTACTTC. Full variable domain (rest looked up from reference TRBV12-5 and TRBJ2-5): DARVTQTPRHKVTEMGQEVTMRCQPILGHNTVFWYRQTMMQGLELLAYFRNRAPLDDSGMPKDRFSAEMPDATLATLKIQPSEPRDSAVYFCASAQDRGGGETQYFGPGTRLLVL.

CDR3 region: CASSLAGLNNEQFF. CDR3 DNA sequence: TGTGCCAGCAGCTTAGCAGGTTTGAACAATGAGCAGTTCTTC. The rearrangement uses TRBV7-2 and TRBJ2-1; D gene unclear. Germline loops: CDR1 SGHTA, CDR2 FQGNSA. The CDR3 loop spans 14 amino acids. V lost 0 bases and J lost 5, with 8 bases in between.

The chain couples TRBV2 to TRBJ2-7; perhaps TRBD2 as D (6 bases). The CDR3 runs 14 residues. V was shortened by 4 bases and J by 7 bases, with 17 bases between the two germline ends. The germline CDR1 and CDR2 sequences are SNHLY and FYNNEI. CDR3 coding DNA: TGTGCCAGCAGTGCGGGAGACCTCCTTCGAGAGCAGTACTTC. This codes for CASSAGDLLREQYF.

The count of this clone is one. This chain joins TRBV11-2 and TRBJ2-3; D possibly matches TRBD1 or TRBD2 (5 bases each). The ends were cut back, 1 base at V and 1 base at J, with 9 bases in the middle. CDR3 length equals 15 residues. From germline, CDR1 is SGHAT and CDR2 FQNNGV. CDR3 in amino acids: CASSLGQGGTDTQYF. The CDR3 DNA reads TGTGCCAGCAGCTTAGGGCAGGGAGGCACAGATACGCAGTATTTT.

This clone appeared a few times. The chain joins TRBV28 to TRBJ1-1; D is possibly TRBD1 (5 bases). The CDR3 has 17 residues. V dropped 3 bases and J dropped 4 bases, with 21 bases sitting between them. Per germline, CDR1 MDHEN and CDR2 SYDVKM. The CDR3 DNA reads TGTGCCAGCAGTTTGGAGTTAGTTGGGGGTCATAGCACTGAAGCTTTCTTT. Protein product: CASSLELVGGHSTEAFF.

The chain recombines TRBV9 with TRBJ1-2; 11 bases match TRBD1. CDR3 length equals 15 residues. Germline V gene lookup returns CDR1 SGDLS and CDR2 YYNGEE. V lost 0 bases and J lost 9; bases outside the gene matches: 7. The CDR3 DNA is TGTGCCAGCAGCGTAGCCGGACAGGGGGCGTCGCGCTACACCTTC. Residues: CASSVAGQGASRYTF.

V usage is TRBV15 and J usage is TRBJ1-2; TRBD1 is a possible D gene (5 bases). Germline V CDR1 and CDR2: LNHNV, YYDKDF (reference sequence). The CDR3 totals 15 residues. The ends were cut back, 0 bases at V and 8 bases at J, with 16 bases in the middle. CDR3 coding DNA: TGTGCCACCAGCAGAGATCTCCCTCAGGGTGTCGGCTACACCTTC. The encoded protein is CATSRDLPQGVGYTF.

Written as DNA, the CDR3 is TGTGCCAGCTCGCTGCAGGCTGGGGATACGCAGTATTTT. This codes for CASSLQAGDTQYF. The chain recombines TRBV2 with TRBJ2-3; D is unclear. Germline lookup yields CDR1 SNHLY and CDR2 FYNNEI. The CDR3 extends over 13 amino acids. V was shortened by 8 bases and J by 6 bases, with 15 bases between the two germline ends. Based on the CDR3 plus reference TRBV2 and TRBJ2-3, the full variable domain is EPEVTQTPSHQVTQMGQEVILRCVPISNHLYFYWYRQILGQKVEFLVSFYNNEISEKSEIFDDQFSVERPDGSNFTLKIRSTKLEDSAMYFCASSLQAGDTQYFGPGTRLTVL.

This chain joins TRBV6-1 and TRBJ2-1; a weak D match, TRBD1 (5 bases). The CDR3 is made up of 14 amino acids. Trimming took 2 bases from V and 4 from J, leaving 9 bases between them. Per the germline V gene, CDR1 is MNHNS and CDR2 is SASEGT. CDR3 loop: CASSEKPGYNEQFF. For the CDR3, the DNA is TGTGCCAGCAGTGAAAAACCAGGGTACAATGAGCAGTTCTTC.

The genes are TRBV15 and TRBJ2-7, with 8 bases that match TRBD1. Germline V gene lookup returns CDR1 LNHNV and CDR2 YYDKDF (reference sequence). Trimming at V came to 1 base and at J to 4 bases, leaving 3 bases not matched to a gene. The CDR3 totals 14 residues. The CDR3 DNA is TGTGCCACCAGCAGAGCAGGGGGCGGGTACGAGCAGTACTTC. Amino acids: CATSRAGGGYEQYF.

The chain has TRBV30 and TRBJ2-3; TRBD2 aligns across 7 bases. The CDR3 spans 15 residues. Per germline, CDR1 GTSNPN and CDR2 SVGIG (reference sequence). V dropped 4 bases and J dropped 4; count of bases not matched to a gene: 11. The CDR3 sequence is CAWTLGLAVADTQYF. The CDR3 DNA follows: TGTGCCTGGACTCTGGGGCTAGCGGTAGCAGATACGCAGTATTTT.

The rearrangement joins TRBV11-2 to TRBJ2-5; D is perhaps TRBD2 (7 bases). Trimming took off 6 bases at V and 4 bases at J, with 21 bases between the two ends. The CDR3 spans 16 residues. Germline CDR1 and CDR2: SGHAT and FQNNGV. This CDR3 is CASRPWGGGGPETQYF. The CDR3 DNA is TGTGCCAGCAGACCTTGGGGGGGCGGGGGCCCAGAGACCCAGTACTTC.

The V gene is TRBV5-8, the J gene TRBJ1-4; D gene ambiguous. This CDR3 contains 15 residues. Trimming cost V 2 bases and J 7 bases, with 15 bases left between them. CDR1 and CDR2 (germline): SGHTS, YDEGEE. In DNA, the CDR3 is TGTGCCAGCAGCTTTCCGGACTGGGCGGGTGAAAAACTGTTTTTT. It is translated as CASSFPDWAGEKLFF.